What follows are 2 T cell receptor beta chains derived from one specimen sequenced in a study of T cell responses to AZD1222 COVID-19 vaccine. Profiling relied on immunoSEQ multiplex PCR, and the TCRdb table lists in-frame clones only, not all of them. The sample lists fewer than 250,000 clones; approximately 92% were seen once. Sequenced here: peripheral blood, sampled on day 0 of AZD1222 vaccination. Receptors originate from an adult in good health.

The chain uses TRBV5-5 and TRBJ1-5; D perhaps matches TRBD1 (5 bases). The germline CDR1 and CDR2 sequences are SGHKS and YYEKEE (reference sequence). The CDR3 is 15 residues long. With 4 bases removed from V and 7 bases from J, the gap between germline ends came to 18 bases. The CDR3 loop reads CASSVEAVRGQPQHF. The CDR3 bases are TGTGCCAGCAGCGTCGAGGCAGTTCGGGGGCAGCCCCAGCATTTT. The full variable domain, with the rest looked up from reference TRBV5-5 and TRBJ1-5, is DAGVTQSPTHLIKTRGQQVTLRCSPISGHKSVSWYQQVLGQGPQFIFQYYEKEERGRGNFPDRFSARQFPNYSSELNVNALLLGDSALYLCASSVEAVRGQPQHFGDGTRLSIL.

V usage is TRBV3-1 (or the pseudogene TRBV3-2) and J usage is TRBJ2-5; the D is unclear. The CDR3 runs 16 residues. V gave up 4 bases and J gave up 1 base, with 16 bases separating them. Germline-derived CDR1 and CDR2 are LGHDT and YNNKEL (reference sequence). This CDR3 reads CASSPGDTVSQETQYF. In nucleotides, the CDR3 is TGTGCCAGCAGCCCGGGCGACACGGTGAGCCAAGAGACCCAGTACTTC.